This TCR beta chain was recovered during a study of blood T cell repertoires in COVID-19. Study-level background: Sites in the United States, Italy and Spain provided acute and convalescent COVID-19 samples. T cells, B-cell-depleted T cells, or PBMCs supplied cDNA or gDNA.

TCRdb keeps only in-frame clones here, not all; method: immunoSEQ multiplex PCR. Counted here are over 200,000 clones, 65% to 85% occurring once; the ten biggest clones make up 4.5% to 7%. Germline V gene data show CDR1 as GTSNPN and CDR2 as SVGIG (reference sequence). CDR3 length: 14 amino acids. Trimming left V 4 bases short and J 4 bases short, with 16 bases between. The gene calls are TRBV30 and TRBJ1-1; no reliable D call. The sequencing input was peripheral blood. The source of this sequence is an elderly man with acute or convalescent COVID-19. CDR3 in DNA: TGTGCCTGGACTAAGGGAGGACGGGGCACTGAAGCTTTCTTT. Amino acids: CAWTKGGRGTEAFF.